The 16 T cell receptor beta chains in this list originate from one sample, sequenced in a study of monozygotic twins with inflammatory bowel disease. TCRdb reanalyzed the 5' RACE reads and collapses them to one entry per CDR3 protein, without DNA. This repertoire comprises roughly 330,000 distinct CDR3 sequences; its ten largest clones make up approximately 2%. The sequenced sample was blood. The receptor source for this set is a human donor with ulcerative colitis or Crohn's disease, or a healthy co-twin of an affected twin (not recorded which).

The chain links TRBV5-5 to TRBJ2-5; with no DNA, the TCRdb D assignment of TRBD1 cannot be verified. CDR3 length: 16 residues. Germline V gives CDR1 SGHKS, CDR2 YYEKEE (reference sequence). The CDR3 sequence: CASSLAGEYLGGTQYF.

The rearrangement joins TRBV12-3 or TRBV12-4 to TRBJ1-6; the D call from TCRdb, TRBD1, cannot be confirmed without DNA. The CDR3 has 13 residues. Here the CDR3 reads CASGGGYNSPLHF.

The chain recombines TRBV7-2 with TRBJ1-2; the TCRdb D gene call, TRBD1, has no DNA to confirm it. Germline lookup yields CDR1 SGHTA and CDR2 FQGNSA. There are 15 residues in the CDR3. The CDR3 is CASSSSQGDIYGYTF.

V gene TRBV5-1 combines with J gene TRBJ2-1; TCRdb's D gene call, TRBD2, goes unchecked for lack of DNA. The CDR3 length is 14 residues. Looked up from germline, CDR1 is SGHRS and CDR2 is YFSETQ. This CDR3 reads CASSSLAGSNEQFF.

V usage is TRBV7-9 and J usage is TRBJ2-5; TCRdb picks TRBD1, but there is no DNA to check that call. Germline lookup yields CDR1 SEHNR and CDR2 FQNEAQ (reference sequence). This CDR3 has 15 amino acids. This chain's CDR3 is CASSSERQAQETQYF.

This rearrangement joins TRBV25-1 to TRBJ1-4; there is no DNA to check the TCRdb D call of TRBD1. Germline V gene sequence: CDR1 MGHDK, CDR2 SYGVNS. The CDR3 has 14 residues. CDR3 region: CASSNSGSREKLFF. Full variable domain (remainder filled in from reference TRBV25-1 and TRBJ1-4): EADIYQTPRYLVIGTGKKITLECSQTMGHDKMYWYQQDPGMELHLIHYSYGVNSTEKGDLSSESTVSRIRTEHFPLTLESARPSHTSQYLCASSNSGSREKLFFGSGTQLSVL.

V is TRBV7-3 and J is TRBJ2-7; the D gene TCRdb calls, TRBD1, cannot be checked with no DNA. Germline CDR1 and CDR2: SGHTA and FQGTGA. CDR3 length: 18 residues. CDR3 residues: CASSLRAIGGSTPYEQYF. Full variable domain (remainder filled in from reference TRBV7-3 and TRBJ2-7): GAGVSQTPSNKVTEKGKYVELRCDPISGHTALYWYRQSLGQGPEFLIYFQGTGAADDSGLPNDRFFAVRPEGSVSTLKIQRTERGDSAVYLCASSLRAIGGSTPYEQYFGPGTRLTVT.

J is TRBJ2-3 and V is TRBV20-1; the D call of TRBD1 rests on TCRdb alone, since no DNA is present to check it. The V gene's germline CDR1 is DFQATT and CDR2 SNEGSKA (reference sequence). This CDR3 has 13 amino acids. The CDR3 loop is CSAKRGDTDTQYF.

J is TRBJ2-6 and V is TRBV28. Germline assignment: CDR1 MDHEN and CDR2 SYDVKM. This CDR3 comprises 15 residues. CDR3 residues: CASSGSNSGANVLTF.

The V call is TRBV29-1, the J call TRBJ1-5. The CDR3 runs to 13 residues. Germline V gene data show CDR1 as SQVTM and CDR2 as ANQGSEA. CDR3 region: CSVEENSNQPQHF.

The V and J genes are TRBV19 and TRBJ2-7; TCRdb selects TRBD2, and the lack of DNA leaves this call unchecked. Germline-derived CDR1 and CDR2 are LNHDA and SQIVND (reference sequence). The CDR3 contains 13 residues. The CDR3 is CASQKAPTYEQYF.

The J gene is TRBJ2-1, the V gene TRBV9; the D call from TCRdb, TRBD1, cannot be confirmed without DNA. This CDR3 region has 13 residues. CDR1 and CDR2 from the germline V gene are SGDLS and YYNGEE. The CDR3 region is CASSGIGKGEQFF.

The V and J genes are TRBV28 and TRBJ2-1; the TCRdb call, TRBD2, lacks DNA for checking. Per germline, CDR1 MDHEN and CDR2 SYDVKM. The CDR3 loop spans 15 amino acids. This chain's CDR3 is CASSFQRGIYNEQFF.

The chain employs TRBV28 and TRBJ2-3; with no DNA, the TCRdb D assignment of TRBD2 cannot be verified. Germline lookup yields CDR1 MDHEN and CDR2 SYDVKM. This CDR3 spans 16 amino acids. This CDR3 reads CASSQAGTSGGDTQYF.

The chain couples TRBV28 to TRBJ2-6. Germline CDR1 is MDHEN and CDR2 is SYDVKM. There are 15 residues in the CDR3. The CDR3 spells CASRPQYSGANVLTF.

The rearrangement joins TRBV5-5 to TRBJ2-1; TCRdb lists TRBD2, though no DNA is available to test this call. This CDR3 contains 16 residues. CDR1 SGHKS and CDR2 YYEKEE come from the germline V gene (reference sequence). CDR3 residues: CASSSGLAGVYPEQFF.